Listed below are T cell receptor beta chains from one sample, sequenced in a study of CD8 T cells in Susac syndrome. TCRdb fed the immunoSEQ multiplex PCR reads into MiXCR, producing one record per CDR3 protein. The sample shows about 210,000 distinct CDR3 sequences, around 96% of them seen only once. The sequenced sample was CD4+ T cells from PBMCs. The receptor set was obtained from a human donor with multiple sclerosis. The conserved cysteine and the conserved F or W are not part of the CDR3 here.

j_call,v_call,cdr3_aa
TRBJ1-1,TRBV15,ATGRSTEAF
TRBJ2-7,TRBV4-1,ASSQPGLARYEQY
TRBJ1-1,TRBV2,ASSEGVSVAF
TRBJ1-2,TRBV3-1,ASTPGEGRGYT
TRBJ2-7,TRBV27,ASSRQGLSYEQY
TRBJ2-7,TRBV29-1,SVRAGQGVPYEQY
TRBJ2-1,TRBV30,AWKGYHNEQF
TRBJ2-2,TRBV3-1,ASSQSYRGRGQYTGELF
TRBJ2-7,TRBV3-1,ASSLPSGGGSNEQY
TRBJ2-7,TRBV11-1,ASSPRGVGNEQY
TRBJ2-7,TRBV5-1,ASSLAGEGYSGY
TRBJ2-5,TRBV20-1,SAAGTGRRETQY
TRBJ2-3,TRBV27,ASIADRAGDTQY
TRBJ2-7,TRBV20-1,SARDPGAGSGKGEQY
TRBJ1-2,TRBV5-1,ASSLSQGDGYT
TRBJ2-1,TRBV7-9,ASSLRDRVYNEQF
TRBJ2-7,TRBV29-1,SVAEDSYEQY
TRBJ2-1,TRBV18,ASSPLAGVSNEQF
TRBJ2-1,TRBV2,ASSATPGLAGGEQF
TRBJ2-2,TRBV7-9,ASSLRRTGELF
TRBJ2-3,TRBV5-4,ASSLSGGDTQY
TRBJ1-2,TRBV27,ASSKRTDNYGYT
TRBJ2-7,TRBV12-3/TRBV12-4,ASSFGQGYEQY
TRBJ1-1,TRBV5-1,ASSTDALGAF
TRBJ2-7,TRBV20-1,SAYDRGRAYEQY
TRBJ1-2,TRBV10-1,ASSRDIDYGYT
TRBJ2-5,TRBV23-1,ASTGEETQY
TRBJ2-5,TRBV3-1,ASSQSVIQETQY
TRBJ2-1,TRBV27,ASQTTSGRIGEQF
TRBJ2-5,TRBV7-2,ASSASGGIETQY
TRBJ1-2,TRBV29-1,SVADTYNYGYT
TRBJ2-7,TRBV6-5,ASRSGTGSSYEQY
TRBJ2-2,TRBV2,ASSPDNTGELF
TRBJ2-5,TRBV29-1,SVEGSARAGTQY
TRBJ1-2,TRBV6-2/TRBV6-3,ATTGGDFGYT
TRBJ2-4,TRBV27,ASSLRGTERQNIQY
TRBJ2-1,TRBV2,ASSGQYNEQF
TRBJ2-1,TRBV7-3,ASSPLTRGVEQF
TRBJ2-1,TRBV20-1,SATTRVGTNEQF
TRBJ1-3,TRBV7-9,ASVRLGGNTIY
TRBJ1-1,TRBV24-1,ATSDRTGLAF
TRBJ2-7,TRBV27,ASSFGFSYEQY
TRBJ2-5,TRBV29-1,SGGAYQETQY